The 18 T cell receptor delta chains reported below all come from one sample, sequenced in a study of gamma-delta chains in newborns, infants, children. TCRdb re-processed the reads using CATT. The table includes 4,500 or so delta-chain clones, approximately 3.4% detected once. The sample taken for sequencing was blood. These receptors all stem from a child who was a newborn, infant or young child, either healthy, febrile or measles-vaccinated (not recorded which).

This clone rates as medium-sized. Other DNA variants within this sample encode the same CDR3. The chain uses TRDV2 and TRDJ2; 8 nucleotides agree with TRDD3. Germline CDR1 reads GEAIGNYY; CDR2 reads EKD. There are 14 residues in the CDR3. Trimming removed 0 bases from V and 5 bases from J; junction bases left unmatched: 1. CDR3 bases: TGTGCCTGTGACACCTTGGGGGATACAGCACAACTCTTCTTT. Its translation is CACDTLGDTAQLFF.

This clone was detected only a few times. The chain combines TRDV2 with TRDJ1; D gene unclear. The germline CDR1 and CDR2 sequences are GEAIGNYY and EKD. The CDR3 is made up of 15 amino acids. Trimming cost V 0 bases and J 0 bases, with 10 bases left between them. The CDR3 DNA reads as TGTGCCTGTGACACCGTGAGTGGATACACCGATAAACTCATCTTT. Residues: CACDTVSGYTDKLIF.

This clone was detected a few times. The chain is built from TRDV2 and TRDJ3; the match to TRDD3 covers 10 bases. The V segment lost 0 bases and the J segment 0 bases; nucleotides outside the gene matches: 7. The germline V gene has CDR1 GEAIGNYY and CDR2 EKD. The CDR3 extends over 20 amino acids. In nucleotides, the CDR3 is TGTGCCTGTGACACCTGGGGGATACTAACGAGCTCCTGGGACACCCGACAGATGTTTTTC. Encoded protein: CACDTWGILTSSWDTRQMFF.

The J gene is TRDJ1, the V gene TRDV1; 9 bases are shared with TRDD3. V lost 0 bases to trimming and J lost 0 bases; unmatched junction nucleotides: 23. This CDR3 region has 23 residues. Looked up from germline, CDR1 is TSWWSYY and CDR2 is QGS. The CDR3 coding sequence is TGTGCTCTTGGGGAACTCGGCTTCCTTTATTTGACTGGGGGACTACCGCACACCGATAAACTCATCTTT. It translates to CALGELGFLYLTGGLPHTDKLIF.

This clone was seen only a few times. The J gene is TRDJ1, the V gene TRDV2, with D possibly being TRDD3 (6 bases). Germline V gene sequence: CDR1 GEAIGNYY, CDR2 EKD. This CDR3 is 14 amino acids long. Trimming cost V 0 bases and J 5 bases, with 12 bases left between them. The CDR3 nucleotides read TGTGCCTGTGACACCGTACTGGGAAGAGATAAACTCATCTTT. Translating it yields CACDTVLGRDKLIF.

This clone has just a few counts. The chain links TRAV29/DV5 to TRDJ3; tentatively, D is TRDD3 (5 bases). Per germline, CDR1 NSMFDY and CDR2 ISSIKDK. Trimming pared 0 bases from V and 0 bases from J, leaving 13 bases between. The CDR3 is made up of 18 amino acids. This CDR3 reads CAASVGGDPSWDTRQMFF. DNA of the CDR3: TGTGCAGCAAGCGTGGGTGGGGACCCCTCCTGGGACACCCGACAGATGTTTTTC.

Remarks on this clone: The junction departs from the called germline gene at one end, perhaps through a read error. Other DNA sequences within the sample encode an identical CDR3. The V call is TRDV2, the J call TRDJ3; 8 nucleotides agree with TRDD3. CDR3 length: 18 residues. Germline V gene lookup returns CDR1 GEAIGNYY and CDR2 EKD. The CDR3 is CACDKRDTWSWDTRQMFF. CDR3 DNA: TGTGCCTGTGACAAGCGGGATACGTGGTCCTGGGACACCCGGCAGATGTTTTTC.

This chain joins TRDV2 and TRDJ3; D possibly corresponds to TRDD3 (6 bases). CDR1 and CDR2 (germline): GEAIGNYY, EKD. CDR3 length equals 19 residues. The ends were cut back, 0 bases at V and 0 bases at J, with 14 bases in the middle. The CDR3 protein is CACDTPWGLRSWDTRQMFF. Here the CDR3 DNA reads TGTGCCTGTGACACCCCTTGGGGGCTTCGCTCCTGGGACACCCGACAGATGTTTTTC.

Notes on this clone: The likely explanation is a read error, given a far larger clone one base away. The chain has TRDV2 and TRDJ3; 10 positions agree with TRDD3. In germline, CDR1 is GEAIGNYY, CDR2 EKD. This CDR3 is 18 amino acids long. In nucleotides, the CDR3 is TGTGCCTGTGACACTGGGGGATACAGCTCCTGGGACACCCGACAGATATTTTTC. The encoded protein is CACDTGGYSSWDTRQIFF.

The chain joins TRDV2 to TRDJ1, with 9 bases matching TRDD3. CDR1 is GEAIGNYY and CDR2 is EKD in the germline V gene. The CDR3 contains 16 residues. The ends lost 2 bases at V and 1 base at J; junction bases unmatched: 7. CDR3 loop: CACDSVLGDPTDKLIF. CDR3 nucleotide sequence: TGTGCCTGTGACAGCGTACTGGGGGACCCCACCGATAAACTCATCTTT.

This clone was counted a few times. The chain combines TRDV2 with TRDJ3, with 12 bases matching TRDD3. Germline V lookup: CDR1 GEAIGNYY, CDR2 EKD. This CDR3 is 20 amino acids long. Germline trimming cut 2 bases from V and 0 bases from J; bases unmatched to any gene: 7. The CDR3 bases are TGTGCCTGTGACAATACTGGGGGATACCATAGCTCCTGGGACACCCGACAGATGTTTTTC. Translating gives CACDNTGGYHSSWDTRQMFF.

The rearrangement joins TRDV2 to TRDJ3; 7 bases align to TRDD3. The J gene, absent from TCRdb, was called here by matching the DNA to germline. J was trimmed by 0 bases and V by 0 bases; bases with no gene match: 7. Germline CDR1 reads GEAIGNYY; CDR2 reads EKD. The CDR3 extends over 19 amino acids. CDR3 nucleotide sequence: TGTGCCTGTGACACCTGGGGGAACCTTTCCTCCTGGGACACCCGACAGATGTTTTTC. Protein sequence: CACDTWGNLSSWDTRQMFF.

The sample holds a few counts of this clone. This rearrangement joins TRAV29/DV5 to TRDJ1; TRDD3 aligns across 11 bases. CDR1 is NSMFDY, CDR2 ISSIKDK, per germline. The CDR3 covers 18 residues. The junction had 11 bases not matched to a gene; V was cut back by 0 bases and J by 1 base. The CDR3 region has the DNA TGTGCAGCAAGCGCCGGGGATATTGGGGGATACGGCACCGATAAACTCATCTTT. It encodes CAASAGDIGGYGTDKLIF.

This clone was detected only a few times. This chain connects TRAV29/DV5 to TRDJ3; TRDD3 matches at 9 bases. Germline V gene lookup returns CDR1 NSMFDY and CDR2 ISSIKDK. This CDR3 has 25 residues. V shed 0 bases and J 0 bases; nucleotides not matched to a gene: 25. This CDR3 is CAASETLKHRTGGRPSSWDTRQMFF. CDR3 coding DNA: TGTGCAGCAAGCGAAACCCTCAAACACCGTACTGGGGGAAGGCCTAGCTCCTGGGACACCCGACAGATGTTTTTC.

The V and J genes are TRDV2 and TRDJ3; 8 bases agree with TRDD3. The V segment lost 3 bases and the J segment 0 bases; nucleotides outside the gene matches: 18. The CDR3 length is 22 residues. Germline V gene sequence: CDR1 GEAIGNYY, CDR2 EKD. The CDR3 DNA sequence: TGTGCCTGTGACCGTCTACTAGGGGATACTCGTTCTAGCTCCTGGGACACCCGACAGATGTTTTTC. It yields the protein CACDRLLGDTRSSSWDTRQMFF.

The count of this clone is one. The CDR3 DNA follows: TGTGCTCTTGGGGAAGGAGTCCTAGGTGGGGGATACGCACCGGCCTACACCGATAAACTCATCTTT. Protein: CALGEGVLGGGYAPAYTDKLIF. The chain employs TRDV1 and TRDJ1; 11 nucleotides agree with TRDD3. No J gene was available from TCRdb, and it was assigned here by a germline match of the DNA. Trimming took 2 bases from V and 0 from J; bases not matched to a gene: 20. This CDR3 has 22 amino acids. CDR1 and CDR2 from the germline V gene are TSWWSYY and QGS.

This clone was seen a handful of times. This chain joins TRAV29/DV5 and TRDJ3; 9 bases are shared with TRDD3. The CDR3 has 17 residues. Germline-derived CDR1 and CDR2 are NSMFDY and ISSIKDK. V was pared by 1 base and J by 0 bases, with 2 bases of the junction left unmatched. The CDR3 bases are TGTGCAGCAAGCTGGGGGATAAGCTCCTGGGACACCCGACAGATGTTTTTC. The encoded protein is CAASWGISSWDTRQMFF.

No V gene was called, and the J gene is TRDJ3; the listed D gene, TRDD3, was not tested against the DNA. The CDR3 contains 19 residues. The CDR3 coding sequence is TGTGCCTGTGACACCGCCGGGGGATACGGCTCCTGGGACACCCGACAGATGTTTTTC. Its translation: CACDTAGGYGSWDTRQMFF.